This is a list of T cell receptor beta chains from one sample in a study of blood T cell repertoires in COVID-19. Measured with immunoSEQ multiplex PCR; TCRdb has only the in-frame clones, and not every one. The sample has around 260,000 clones; roughly 84% are singletons. What was sequenced was peripheral blood. All receptors come from a person aged 65 to 85 with COVID-19, enrolled during active disease. CDR3s include the opening cysteine and the closing phenylalanine or tryptophan. D genes are given only for firm matches. Size tells how often a clone was seen (once, few, many) or the class of an expanded clone, and some rows leave it out.

abundance	v_gene	j_gene	len	d_gene	CDR3aa	CDR3nt
-	TRBV7-8	TRBJ2-2	19	-	CASSSYPTGSAANTGELFF	TGTGCCAGCAGCTCCTACCCGACAGGATCGGCAGCGAACACCGGGGAGCTGTTTTTT
few	TRBV6-5	TRBJ1-5	16	TRBD1	CASSSQTGSDNQPQHF	TGTGCCAGCAGTTCCCAGACAGGGAGTGACAATCAGCCCCAGCATTTT
few	TRBV7-2	TRBJ1-2	14	-	CASSLGTELYGYTF	TGTGCCAGCAGCTTAGGGACAGAGCTTTATGGCTACACCTTC
-	TRBV9	TRBJ2-5	17	TRBD2	CASSDHLGDYQQETQYF	TGTGCCAGCAGCGACCATCTAGGGGACTACCAACAAGAGACCCAGTACTTC
-	TRBV5-1	TRBJ2-3	14	-	CASSFTGVEDTQYF	TGCGCCAGCAGCTTTACCGGGGTGGAAGATACGCAGTATTTT
many	TRBV18	TRBJ2-7	15	TRBD1	CASSPRTGGGDEQYF	TGTGCCAGCTCACCACGTACAGGGGGCGGCGACGAGCAGTACTTC
-	TRBV19	TRBJ2-7	14	TRBD2	CASMRTRDSYEQYF	TGTGCCAGTATGAGGACTAGGGACTCCTACGAGCAGTACTTC
-	TRBV9	TRBJ2-1	15	TRBD2	CASSVWSGREHEQFF	TGTGCCAGCAGCGTGTGGAGCGGGAGGGAACATGAGCAGTTCTTC
-	TRBV5-4	TRBJ2-1	16	TRBD1	CASSAVRDRGHNEQFF	TGTGCCAGCAGCGCGGTCCGGGACAGGGGGCACAATGAGCAGTTCTTC
-	TRBV19	TRBJ2-1	13	-	CAREVGGSGEQFF	TGTGCCAGAGAGGTCGGGGGTAGCGGTGAGCAGTTCTTC
-	TRBV28	TRBJ1-4	18	-	CASSSSGRVRSGWEKLFF	TGTGCCAGCAGTTCCAGTGGGCGCGTCCGATCCGGTTGGGAAAAACTGTTTTTT
-	TRBV28	TRBJ2-2	13	-	CASSLSRGRELFF	TGTGCCAGCAGTTTATCCAGGGGCCGGGAGCTGTTTTTT
-	TRBV28	TRBJ1-4	17	TRBD1	CASSSPGQGLANEKLFF	TGTGCCAGCAGTTCTCCGGGACAGGGGTTAGCTAATGAAAAACTGTTTTTT
-	TRBV5-1	TRBJ2-7	14	-	CASSLLGGTYEQYF	TGCGCCAGCAGCCTGCTTGGCGGCACCTACGAGCAGTACTTC
-	TRBV5-1	TRBJ2-5	12	-	CASSFSQETQYF	TGCGCCAGCAGCTTCTCCCAAGAGACCCAGTACTTC
-	TRBV18	TRBJ2-2	16	TRBD2	CASSPGLAGVSGELFF	TGTGCCAGCTCACCCGGACTAGCGGGAGTGTCCGGGGAGCTGTTTTTT
-	TRBV30	TRBJ2-1	15	-	CAWKPAQSSYNEQFF	TGTGCCTGGAAGCCAGCACAGAGCTCCTACAATGAGCAGTTCTTC
-	TRBV27	TRBJ1-5	14	TRBD1	CASSSTGVWQPQHF	TGTGCCAGCAGTTCCACAGGGGTTTGGCAGCCCCAGCATTTT
-	TRBV7-2	TRBJ2-1	14	TRBD2	CASSLAGLAVEQFF	TGTGCCAGCAGCTTAGCCGGACTAGCGGTTGAGCAGTTCTTC
once	TRBV25-1	TRBJ2-2	15	TRBD1	CASSPPGQGSGELFF	TGTGCCAGCAGTCCCCCGGGACAGGGTAGCGGGGAGCTGTTTTTT
-	TRBV28	TRBJ1-4	16	-	CASSPPLVGGNEKLFF	TGTGCCAGCAGCCCGCCCCTAGTTGGCGGTAATGAAAAACTGTTTTTT
-	TRBV14	TRBJ1-1	17	-	CASSQLAKTLMNTEAFF	TGTGCCAGCAGCCAATTGGCAAAAACCTTGATGAACACTGAAGCTTTCTTT
-	TRBV19	TRBJ1-5	14	-	CASRGSNSNQPQHF	TGTGCCTCCCGAGGGAGCAATAGCAATCAGCCCCAGCATTTT
-	TRBV20-1	TRBJ1-5	15	-	CSASARRVSNQPQHF	TGCAGTGCTAGTGCCCGACGGGTAAGCAATCAGCCCCAGCATTTT
-	TRBV19	TRBJ1-2	14	-	CATAAGGSYYGYTF	TGTGCCACGGCGGCGGGGGGATCTTACTATGGCTACACCTTC
-	TRBV6-2/TRBV6-3	TRBJ2-5	14	-	CASSLMTGQETQYF	TGTGCCAGCAGTTTAATGACTGGTCAAGAGACCCAGTACTTC
-	TRBV19	TRBJ1-3	16	-	CASSSPRRSSGNTIYF	TGTGCCAGTAGTTCCCCCCGCCGGAGCTCTGGAAACACCATATATTTT
once	TRBV5-6	TRBJ1-1	13	-	CASSPTRFTEAFF	TGTGCCAGCAGTCCGACCAGGTTCACTGAAGCTTTCTTT
-	TRBV12-5	TRBJ2-2	14	TRBD2	CASGLVGGTGELFF	TGTGCTAGTGGTTTGGTGGGGGGGACCGGGGAGCTGTTTTTT
once	TRBV19	TRBJ2-7	13	TRBD2	CASSLAGSYEQYF	TGTGCCAGTAGTCTAGCGGGATCCTACGAGCAGTACTTC
-	TRBV6-5	TRBJ2-3	13	-	CASSAPGKDTQYF	TGTGCCAGCAGCGCCCCTGGCAAAGATACGCAGTATTTT